This T cell receptor (beta chain) is from a study of cytomegalovirus exposure and HLA in healthy donors. Sequenced by immunoSEQ multiplex PCR; TCRdb stores in-frame clones only, minus some. The sample records 150,000 to 200,000 clones, 85% being singletons. V lost 1 base, J lost 0 bases, and 15 bases lay in between. The CDR3 extends over 17 amino acids. Germline values: CDR1 LGHNT, CDR2 FRNRAP. The chain is built from TRBV12-5 and TRBJ2-5; tentatively, D is TRBD2 (7 bases). The sequenced material came from PBMCs. The TCR comes from a young man in good health and CMV-seropositive. The CDR3: CASGLEVGGPYQETQYF. Here the CDR3 DNA reads TGTGCTAGTGGTTTGGAGGTCGGGGGGCCGTACCAAGAGACCCAGTACTTC.